This TCR beta chain was profiled in a study of shared clonotypes between healthy human individuals. Method: immunoSEQ multiplex PCR; TCRdb's copy keeps in-frame clones and lacks some. The sample lists about 380,000 clones; about 96% were seen once. Germline-derived CDR1 and CDR2 are SNHLY and FYNNEI. The CDR3 length is 11 residues. With 6 bases removed from V and 4 bases from J, the gap between germline ends came to 6 bases. Sequencing was performed on memory CD8+ T cells sorted from blood. Regarding subset: CD45RO+ cells pooled with CCR7-negative TemRA cells. This sequence was found in a young man in good health. The V call is TRBV2, the J call TRBJ1-1; D unresolved. This CDR3 is CASSDPTEAFF. Written as DNA, the CDR3 is TGTGCCAGCAGCGATCCCACTGAAGCTTTCTTT.